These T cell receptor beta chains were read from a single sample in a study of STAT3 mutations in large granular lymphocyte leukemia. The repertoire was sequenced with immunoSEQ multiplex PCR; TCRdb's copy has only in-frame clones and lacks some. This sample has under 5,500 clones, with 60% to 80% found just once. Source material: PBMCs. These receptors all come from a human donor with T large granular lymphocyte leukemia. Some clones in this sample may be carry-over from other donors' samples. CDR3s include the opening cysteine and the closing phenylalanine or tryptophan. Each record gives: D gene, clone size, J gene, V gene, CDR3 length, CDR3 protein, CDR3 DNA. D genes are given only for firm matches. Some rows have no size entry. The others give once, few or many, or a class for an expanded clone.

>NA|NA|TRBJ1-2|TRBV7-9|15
CASSLAGAADFRYTF
TGTGCCAGCAGCTTAGCGGGGGCTGCTGATTTTCGCTACACCTTC
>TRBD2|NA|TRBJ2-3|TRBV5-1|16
CASSTPSGGSTDTQYF
TGCGCCAGCAGCACACCTAGCGGGGGGAGCACAGATACGCAGTATTTT
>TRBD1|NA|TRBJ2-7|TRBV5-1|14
CASSRGQADYEQYF
TGCGCCAGCAGCCGAGGACAGGCCGATTACGAGCAGTACTTC
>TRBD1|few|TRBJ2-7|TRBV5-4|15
CASSLRTGSAYEQYF
TGTGCCAGCAGCCTTAGGACAGGGTCGGCCTACGAGCAGTACTTC
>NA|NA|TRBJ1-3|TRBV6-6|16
CASSVRTDGPGNTIYF
TGTGCCAGCAGCGTCAGGACCGACGGCCCTGGAAACACCATATATTTT
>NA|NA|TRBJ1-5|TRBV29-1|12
CSVAEGDQPQHF
TGCAGCGTTGCAGAGGGAGATCAGCCCCAGCATTTT
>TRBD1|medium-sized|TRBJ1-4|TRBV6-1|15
CASSEGAGTGEKLFF
TGTGCCAGCAGTGAAGGTGCCGGGACAGGGGAAAAACTGTTTTTT
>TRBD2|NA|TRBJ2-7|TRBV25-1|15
CASFGLVADSYEQYF
TGTGCCAGCTTCGGACTAGTTGCGGATAGTTACGAGCAGTACTTC
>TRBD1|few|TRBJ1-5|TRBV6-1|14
CASSSNRGSQPQHF
TGTGCCAGCAGTTCAAACAGGGGAAGTCAGCCCCAGCATTTT
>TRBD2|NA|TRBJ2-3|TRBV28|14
CAAMGGQSYRTQYF
TGTGCCGCAATGGGAGGGCAATCCTACCGTACGCAGTATTTT
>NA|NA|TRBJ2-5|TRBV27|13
CASSSRRGETQYF
TGTGCCAGCAGTTCTCGACGAGGGGAGACCCAGTACTTC
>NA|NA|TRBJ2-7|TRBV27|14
CASSPLGRGHEQYF
TGTGCCAGCAGCCCCTTGGGCAGGGGCCACGAGCAGTACTTC
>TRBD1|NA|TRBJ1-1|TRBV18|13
CASSGTGQTEAFF
TGTGCCAGCTCTGGGACAGGCCAAACTGAAGCTTTCTTT
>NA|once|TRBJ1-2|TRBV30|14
CAWTPGTSNYGYTF
TGTGCCTGGACTCCTGGGACCTCGAACTATGGCTACACCTTC
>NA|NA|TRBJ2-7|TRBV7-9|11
CASSLLYEVYF
TGTGCCAGCAGTTTGTTATACGAGGTGTACTTC
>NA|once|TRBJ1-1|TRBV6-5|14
CASSYSVGNTEAFF
TGTGCCAGCAGTTACTCGGTCGGTAACACTGAAGCTTTCTTT
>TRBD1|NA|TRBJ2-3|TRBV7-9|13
CASSLATGKTQYF
TGTGCCAGCAGCTTAGCGACAGGGAAAACGCAGTATTTT
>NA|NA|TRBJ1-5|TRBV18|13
CASSPGSDQPQHF
TGTGCCAGCTCACCGGGCAGCGATCAGCCCCAGCATTTT
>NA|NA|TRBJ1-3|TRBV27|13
CASRLASGNTIYF
TGTGCCAGCCGCCTGGCCTCTGGAAACACCATATATTTT
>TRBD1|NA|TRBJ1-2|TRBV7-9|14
CASSLAGQGLGYTF
TGTGCCAGCAGCTTAGCGGGACAGGGCCTCGGCTACACCTTC
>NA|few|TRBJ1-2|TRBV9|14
CASSPPGQYYGYTF
TGTGCCAGCAGCCCCCCGGGACAATACTATGGCTACACCTTC
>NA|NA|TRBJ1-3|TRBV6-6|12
CASSRPYNTIYF
TGTGCCAGCAGCCGACCGTACAACACCATATATTTT
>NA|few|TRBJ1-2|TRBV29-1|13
CSVDQVSNYGYTF
TGCAGCGTTGACCAGGTATCTAACTATGGCTACACCTTC
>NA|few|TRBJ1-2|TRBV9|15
CASSVDHTANYGYTF
TGTGCCAGCAGCGTAGATCACACTGCTAACTATGGCTACACCTTC
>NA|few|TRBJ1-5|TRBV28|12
CASDRGDQPQHF
TGTGCCAGCGATAGAGGGGATCAGCCCCAGCATTTT
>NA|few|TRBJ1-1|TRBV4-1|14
CASSHIRGNTEAFF
TGCGCCAGCAGCCATATAAGGGGGAACACTGAAGCTTTCTTT
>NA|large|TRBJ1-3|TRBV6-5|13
CASSYAWGATIYF
TGTGCCAGCAGTTACGCCTGGGGGGCGACCATATATTTT